The rows below give T cell receptor beta chains drawn from one sample of a study of neurological immune-mediated disorders. TCRdb passed the 5' RACE reads through MiXCR, listing each CDR3 protein once. The top ten clones hold around 5.3% of a sample with 60,000 to 70,000 distinct CDR3 sequences, roughly 4.9% of them seen once. The sequencing input was PBMCs. Every receptor here comes from a human donor with multiple sclerosis. The donor label of this sample is uncertain. The CDR3 runs from the conserved cysteine through the conserved F or W. Fields, in order: V gene, J gene, clone size, D gene, CDR3 DNA, CDR3 protein. D genes are given only for firm matches. Clone sizes are given selectively: once, few, many, or a class where the clone is expanded.

v_call: TRBV10-3; j_call: TRBJ2-7; clone_size: many; d_call: TRBD1; cdr3_nt: TGTGCCATCAGGCGATCCCTGTGGGGGACAGGGGCCTACGAGCAGTACTTC; cdr3_aa: CAIRRSLWGTGAYEQYF
v_call: TRBV7-9; j_call: TRBJ1-1; clone_size: many; d_call: -; cdr3_nt: TGTGCCAGCAGCATGACCGGGGCCGGGGGAGCTTTCTTT; cdr3_aa: CASSMTGAGGAFF
v_call: TRBV11-2; j_call: TRBJ1-6; clone_size: many; d_call: -; cdr3_nt: TGTGCCAGCAGCTTCCTTGGGGGTAACTCCCTCCACTTT; cdr3_aa: CASSFLGGNSLHF
v_call: TRBV5-1; j_call: TRBJ2-5; clone_size: many; d_call: -; cdr3_nt: TGCGCCAGCAGCACCGGCCTACGAGGATCAGAGACCCAGTACTTC; cdr3_aa: CASSTGLRGSETQYF
v_call: TRBV7-2; j_call: TRBJ2-7; clone_size: few; d_call: -; cdr3_nt: TGTGCCAGCAGCACCCGGCAGACCTACGAGCAGTACTTC; cdr3_aa: CASSTRQTYEQYF
v_call: TRBV5-1; j_call: TRBJ2-3; clone_size: many; d_call: -; cdr3_nt: TGCGCCAGCAGCATGGGAGTAGGGGATAAGGATACGCAGTATTTT; cdr3_aa: CASSMGVGDKDTQYF
v_call: TRBV5-1; j_call: TRBJ1-1; clone_size: many; d_call: -; cdr3_nt: TGCGCCAGCAGCTTGGGGGGTTATGGGACTGAAGCTTTCTTT; cdr3_aa: CASSLGGYGTEAFF
v_call: TRBV6-5; j_call: TRBJ2-3; clone_size: many; d_call: -; cdr3_nt: TGTGCCAGCAGTTACGGGGGGCTAGGGGCAGATACGCAGTATTTT; cdr3_aa: CASSYGGLGADTQYF
v_call: TRBV27; j_call: TRBJ1-1; clone_size: many; d_call: -; cdr3_nt: TGTGCCAGCAGTACCTTCTCGGCCCCCCCAGGAGCTTTCTTT; cdr3_aa: CASSTFSAPPGAFF
v_call: TRBV15; j_call: TRBJ1-2; clone_size: many; d_call: -; cdr3_nt: TGTGCCACCAGCAGAGGACAGAATAACTATGGCTACACCTTC; cdr3_aa: CATSRGQNNYGYTF
v_call: TRBV6-5; j_call: TRBJ2-7; clone_size: many; d_call: TRBD2; cdr3_nt: TGTGCCAGCAGTACCCGGGAGGCCTACGAGCAGTACTTC; cdr3_aa: CASSTREAYEQYF
v_call: TRBV27; j_call: TRBJ1-1; clone_size: many; d_call: -; cdr3_nt: TGTGCCAGCAGTTTTAACGGTTTTGCCACTGAAGCTTTCTTT; cdr3_aa: CASSFNGFATEAFF
v_call: TRBV24-1; j_call: TRBJ2-5; clone_size: many; d_call: TRBD1; cdr3_nt: TGTGCCACCAGTGACCCTATCCCGGGACAGGGAGAGACCCAGTACTTC; cdr3_aa: CATSDPIPGQGETQYF
v_call: TRBV20-1; j_call: TRBJ1-2; clone_size: -; d_call: -; cdr3_nt: TGCAGTGCTAGCGGACAGACCTATGGCTACACCTTC; cdr3_aa: CSASGQTYGYTF
v_call: TRBV7-9; j_call: TRBJ2-7; clone_size: many; d_call: -; cdr3_nt: TGTGCCAGCAGCCCATCAGTGGGGAGAGCCTACGAGCAGTACTTC; cdr3_aa: CASSPSVGRAYEQYF
v_call: TRBV7-9; j_call: TRBJ1-6; clone_size: many; d_call: -; cdr3_nt: TGTGCCAGCAGCCTTAAGGGAGCTTCACCCCTCCACTTT; cdr3_aa: CASSLKGASPLHF
v_call: TRBV4-1; j_call: TRBJ2-1; clone_size: many; d_call: TRBD2; cdr3_nt: TGCGCCAGCAGCCCATATAGCGGGGGGGCCGCTGAGCAGTTCTTC; cdr3_aa: CASSPYSGGAAEQFF
v_call: TRBV5-1; j_call: TRBJ2-3; clone_size: many; d_call: -; cdr3_nt: TGCGCCAGCAGCTTGGGAACCCCGCCAGCTAGCGTTACGCAGTATTTT; cdr3_aa: CASSLGTPPASVTQYF
v_call: TRBV5-6; j_call: TRBJ1-1; clone_size: many; d_call: -; cdr3_nt: TGTGCCAGCAGCCATGGACGGGAAGCTTTCTTT; cdr3_aa: CASSHGREAFF
v_call: TRBV12-3/TRBV12-4; j_call: TRBJ2-5; clone_size: many; d_call: -; cdr3_nt: TGTGCCAGCAGTCTTCAGAGTCTCCAAGAGACCCAGTACTTC; cdr3_aa: CASSLQSLQETQYF
v_call: TRBV4-1; j_call: TRBJ1-1; clone_size: many; d_call: TRBD1; cdr3_nt: TGCGCCAGCAGCCAGGTGACAGGGGGGAAAGTTAGGGGCACTGAAGCTTTCTTT; cdr3_aa: CASSQVTGGKVRGTEAFF
v_call: TRBV7-2; j_call: TRBJ2-1; clone_size: -; d_call: TRBD2; cdr3_nt: TGTGCCAGCAGCCCCCTTGGCGGGGGGACCTTCTACAATGAGCAGATCTTC; cdr3_aa: CASSPLGGGTFYNEQIF
v_call: TRBV5-1; j_call: TRBJ2-4; clone_size: -; d_call: -; cdr3_nt: TGCGCCAGCAGCTTAAAAGGACACCCGTCCCCCATTCAGTACTTC; cdr3_aa: CASSLKGHPSPIQYF
v_call: TRBV29-1; j_call: TRBJ2-3; clone_size: many; d_call: TRBD1; cdr3_nt: TGCAGCGTTGAATCAGGGGGCGTCGGGGATACGCAGTATTTT; cdr3_aa: CSVESGGVGDTQYF
v_call: TRBV5-6; j_call: TRBJ2-7; clone_size: many; d_call: TRBD1; cdr3_nt: TGTGCCAGCAGCGTTCTCACTACTTGGACAGGGGCGTCCCACGAGCAGTACTTC; cdr3_aa: CASSVLTTWTGASHEQYF
v_call: TRBV3-1; j_call: TRBJ2-3; clone_size: many; d_call: -; cdr3_nt: TGTGCCAGCAGCCAAGGATTCGGCTCCGCGGCCTCGCAGTATTTT; cdr3_aa: CASSQGFGSAASQYF